This T cell receptor beta chain was profiled in a study of OX40 agonist ivuxolimab in advanced cancers. Here immunoSEQ multiplex PCR was the method, and the copy in TCRdb shows in-frame clones only, minus some. The data show about 63,000 clones, 89% seen once. The CDR3 covers 13 residues. The germline gives CDR1 MNHEY, CDR2 SMNVEV (reference sequence). Trimming took off 2 bases at V and 11 bases at J, with 15 bases between the two ends. The input for sequencing was CD4+ or CD8+ T cells sorted from blood, taken in a trial of the OX40 agonist ivuxolimab. The genes are TRBV27 and TRBJ1-1; TRBD1 is a possible D gene (5 bases). The sequence was obtained from an adult with an advanced solid tumor such as melanoma, head and neck, liver or kidney cancer. Here the CDR3 DNA reads TGTGCCAGCAGTTTACAGATAGGGGTTGCGGCTTTCTTT. Translation gives CASSLQIGVAAFF.